The rows below give T cell receptor beta chains drawn from one sample of a study of blood T cell repertoires in COVID-19. The repertoire was sequenced with immunoSEQ multiplex PCR; TCRdb's copy has only in-frame clones and lacks some. The table includes 90,000 to 100,000 clones, 70% to 90% detected once. The source material was peripheral blood. Receptors originate from an elderly man with acute or convalescent COVID-19. The CDR3 runs from the conserved cysteine through the conserved F or W. D genes are given only for firm matches. Clone size is shown for a subset of rows, as once, few, many or a class of expanded clone.

.	TRBV28	TRBJ1-5	.	TGTGCCAGCAGTTCCTTAGTTTGGCAGCCCCAGCATTTT	CASSSLVWQPQHF
.	TRBV6-5	TRBJ2-7	.	TGTGCCAGCAGTTCCCGGACAGTACCCTCCTACGAGCAGTACTTC	CASSSRTVPSYEQYF
.	TRBV28	TRBJ2-7	.	TGTGCCAGCAGTTTACACCAGGCACCCTACGAGCAGTACTTC	CASSLHQAPYEQYF
.	TRBV15	TRBJ2-7	.	TGTGCCACCAGCAGAGGTGAGAGACTAAAACGGGAGTACTTC	CATSRGERLKREYF
.	TRBV5-6	TRBJ2-5	.	TGTGCCAGCAGCCCCACGGCGGAGCGGACCCAGTACTTC	CASSPTAERTQYF
.	TRBV28	TRBJ1-4	TRBD1	TGTGCCAGCAGTTTCGGGACAGGGGGACGAAAACTGTTTTTT	CASSFGTGGRKLFF
.	TRBV20-1	TRBJ2-7	.	TGCAGTGCTAGTAGGATCGGCAGGGTCGCCCGCGAGCAGTACTTC	CSASRIGRVAREQYF
.	TRBV7-9	TRBJ2-7	.	TGTGCCAGCAGCGGAGATAGCGGACCCTACGAGCAGTACTTC	CASSGDSGPYEQYF
.	TRBV27	TRBJ2-3	TRBD2	TGTGCCAGCAGTTCTGGGGGGGTTAACACAGATACGCAGTATTTT	CASSSGGVNTDTQYF
.	TRBV7-9	TRBJ2-1	TRBD2	TGTGCCAGCAGTCCCGACAGCGGGAGTTACAATGAGCAGTTCTTC	CASSPDSGSYNEQFF
.	TRBV28	TRBJ1-5	.	TGTGCCAGCACTCCTCAGGGAGGCGGCAATCAGCCCCAGCATTTT	CASTPQGGGNQPQHF
.	TRBV6-2/TRBV6-3	TRBJ1-5	.	TGTGCCAGCAGTCACGGGGGGGGTAATCAGCCCCAGCATTTT	CASSHGGGNQPQHF
.	TRBV28	TRBJ1-1	.	TGTGCCAGCAGCCAACTAAGCCTCGAGGCTTTCTTT	CASSQLSLEAFF
.	TRBV16	TRBJ1-2	.	TGTGCCAGCAGCCCCGGGTCTAACTATGGCTACACCTTC	CASSPGSNYGYTF
.	TRBV25-1	TRBJ2-2	TRBD2	TGTGCCAGCAGTGAATGGGGACTAGCGGGCACCGGGGAGCTGTTTTTT	CASSEWGLAGTGELFF
few	TRBV6-2/TRBV6-3	TRBJ2-1	TRBD2	TGTGCCAGCAGTTACGGAGGACTAGCGGGAGTGAGCTCCTACAATGAGCAGTTCTTC	CASSYGGLAGVSSYNEQFF
once	TRBV10-1	TRBJ1-5	.	TGCGCCAGCAGTGAGCCGGCGGGGTGGCAGCCCCAGCATTTT	CASSEPAGWQPQHF
once	TRBV7-9	TRBJ1-4	TRBD1	TGTGCCAGCAGCCTCGCCGCCGGGACAGGGGGCGGAAAACTGTTTTTT	CASSLAAGTGGGKLFF
few	TRBV28	TRBJ2-7	.	TGTGCCAGCAGTTTCTCCACCTACCAGCAGTACTTC	CASSFSTYQQYF
.	TRBV7-9	TRBJ1-4	.	TGTGCCAGCAGCTCCTATTCGACAGCAACTAATGAAAAACTGTTTTTT	CASSSYSTATNEKLFF
.	TRBV28	TRBJ2-1	.	TGTGCCAGCAGTTACGGGGTCGAGCAGTTCTTC	CASSYGVEQFF
.	TRBV24-1	TRBJ2-1	TRBD1	TGTGCCACCAGTGATTTAGGACAGGGTACGAATGAGCAGTTCTTC	CATSDLGQGTNEQFF
once	TRBV11-3	TRBJ2-2	.	TGTGCCAGCAGCCCTGGGCAGCCGAACACCGGGGAGCTGTTTTTT	CASSPGQPNTGELFF
.	TRBV6-6	TRBJ1-3	.	TGTGCCAGCAGTCCCCCGGGGGGATGGGGTGGCTCTGGAAACACCATATATTTT	CASSPPGGWGGSGNTIYF
.	TRBV5-1	TRBJ1-2	TRBD1	TGCGCCAGCAGCCAGAGGACAGGGGGTCTCTATGGCTACACCTTC	CASSQRTGGLYGYTF
.	TRBV5-1	TRBJ2-5	TRBD2	TGCGCCAGCAGCTTGGTCCTAGCGGGAACACAAGAGACCCAGTACTTC	CASSLVLAGTQETQYF
.	TRBV14	TRBJ2-1	.	TGTGCCAGCAGCCAAGCGCGCTACTCCTACAATGAGCAGTTCTTC	CASSQARYSYNEQFF
.	TRBV2	TRBJ1-2	.	TGTGCCAGCACCCCGGGGTTCTATGGCTACACCTTC	CASTPGFYGYTF
once	TRBV7-9	TRBJ2-7	TRBD1	TGTGCCAGCAGCTCGACAGGGCGATCCTACGAGCAGTACTTC	CASSSTGRSYEQYF
once	TRBV19	TRBJ2-2	.	TGTGCCAGTAGTTTTAGCAGAAACACCGGGGAGCTGTTTTTT	CASSFSRNTGELFF
.	TRBV7-8	TRBJ2-6	.	TGTGCCAGCAGCTTAGCGGGGACACTAAGCTCTGGGGCCAACGTCCTGACTTTC	CASSLAGTLSSGANVLTF
once	TRBV3-1/TRBV3-2	TRBJ1-1	TRBD1	TGTGCCAGCAGTCTCAGACAGGGGGAGAGCCCTTTCTTT	CASSLRQGESPFF
.	TRBV6-6	TRBJ1-2	.	TGTGCCAGCAGCCCCGGGGCTAACTATGGCTACACCTTC	CASSPGANYGYTF
once	TRBV2	TRBJ2-2	.	TGTGCCAGCAGTGAGGGAGGTCGGACCGGGGAGCTGTTTTTT	CASSEGGRTGELFF
.	TRBV29-1	TRBJ2-7	TRBD1	TGCAGCGTGGGAAGCAGACAGGGGTTGTACTACGAGCAGTACTTC	CSVGSRQGLYYEQYF
.	TRBV10-1	TRBJ2-3	TRBD2	TGCGCCAGCAGTGAGTCTCGAGCTAGCGGTTATTCAGATACGCAGTATTTT	CASSESRASGYSDTQYF
.	TRBV24-1	TRBJ2-1	TRBD2	TGTGCCACCAGTGATAGGAACGCGGGAGTGCAGTTCTTC	CATSDRNAGVQFF
.	TRBV12-3/TRBV12-4	TRBJ2-7	.	TGTGCCAGCAGCCCTTATCCCCCCTACGAGCAGTACTTC	CASSPYPPYEQYF
once	TRBV5-1	TRBJ2-7	TRBD2	TGCGCCAGCAGAATAACTAGCGGCGCAAGATACGAGCAGTACTTC	CASRITSGARYEQYF
.	TRBV24-1	TRBJ2-1	TRBD1	TGTGCCACCAGTGCCGCCACAGGGGGACGCTACAATGAGCAGTTCTTC	CATSAATGGRYNEQFF
.	TRBV4-3	TRBJ2-7	TRBD1	TGCGCCAGCAGCCGGGGACAGTCCTACGAGCAGTACTTC	CASSRGQSYEQYF
.	TRBV4-1	TRBJ2-7	TRBD2	TGCGCCAGCAGCCAAGGACTAGCGGGATCCTACGAGCAGTACTTC	CASSQGLAGSYEQYF
.	TRBV18	TRBJ1-1	TRBD1	TGTGCCAGCTTACTGGACAGGGAGGACACTGAAGCTTTCTTT	CASLLDREDTEAFF
.	TRBV14	TRBJ1-3	.	TGTGCCAGCAGCCACCCCCTGCCGGGTGGAAACACCATATATTTT	CASSHPLPGGNTIYF
.	TRBV30	TRBJ1-1	TRBD1	TGTGCCTGGAGTGTACAGGGGGGCGCGGGGAACACTGAAGCTTTCTTT	CAWSVQGGAGNTEAFF
.	TRBV7-6	TRBJ2-5	TRBD1	TGTGCCAGCAGCTTGCAGGGACAGGGTAAAGAGACCCAGTACTTC	CASSLQGQGKETQYF
.	TRBV6-5	TRBJ1-5	.	TGTGCCAGCATTTGGCAGGGTAGCAATCAGCCCCAGCATTTT	CASIWQGSNQPQHF
.	TRBV2	TRBJ2-3	.	TGTGCCAGCGGGGGGAGCGTTCCAGATACGCAGTATTTT	CASGGSVPDTQYF